One sample yielded the 18 T cell receptor beta chains listed below, sequenced in a study of shared clonotypes between healthy human individuals. This table comes from immunoSEQ multiplex PCR, and its TCRdb copy is limited to in-frame clones, with some not included. The sample has a few million clones, around 95% seen once. Sequencing input: naive CD4+ T cells sorted from blood. Subset described: CD45RA+ positively selected. The source of these receptors is a man aged 18 to 29 in good health.

The gene calls are TRBV6-4 and TRBJ2-7, with TRBD2 matching 10 bases. Germline CDR1 and CDR2: MRHNA and SNTAGT. This CDR3 contains 17 residues. J gave up 8 bases and V 8 bases, and 21 bases lay outside the gene matches. In DNA form, the CDR3 reads TGTGCCAGCCGATTACCAGGCTCTAGCGGGAGAAATGGTAAGCAGTACTTC. This gives the protein CASRLPGSSGRNGKQYF.

In this sample, this clone turned up once. The chain joins TRBV12-1 to TRBJ2-5; TRBD1, the table's D call, lacks a check against the DNA. TRBV12-1 is assigned pseudogene status. The CDR3 contains 16 residues. In DNA form, the CDR3 reads TGTGCCAGCAGCTTTGTGTGGCAGGGGCAGAGGGAGACCCAGTACTTC. It translates to CASSFVWQGQRETQYF.

The genes are TRBV30 and TRBJ1-1, with 8 nucleotides matching TRBD1. The germline V gene encodes CDR1 GTSNPN and CDR2 SVGIG (reference sequence). V was clipped by 4 bases and J by 4 bases; unmatched bases: 5. CDR3 size: 13 residues. The CDR3 nucleotides are TGTGCCTGGATGGCAGGGGGCGGCACTGAAGCTTTCTTT. Its protein is CAWMAGGGTEAFF.

The CDR3 loop reads CASSPSFTNYNEQFF. CDR3 DNA sequence: TGTGCCAGCTCACCAAGTTTCACCAACTACAATGAGCAGTTCTTC. The V and J genes are TRBV18 and TRBJ2-1; D ambiguous. From germline, CDR1 is KGHSH and CDR2 LQKENI. The length of the CDR3 is 15 residues. Trimming shortened V by 2 bases and J by 3 bases, and 11 bases separated the two germline ends.

V gene TRBV18 combines with J gene TRBJ2-3, with 9 bases fitting TRBD1. The junction had 6 bases not matched to a gene; V was cut back by 6 bases and J by 2 bases. Germline values: CDR1 KGHSH, CDR2 LQKENI. CDR3 length: 15 residues. CDR3 nucleotides: TGTGCCAGCTCCCTGACAGGGGGGCCCACAGATACGCAGTATTTT. Amino acids: CASSLTGGPTDTQYF.

This chain connects TRBV10-3 to TRBJ2-3; maybe TRBD2 (5 bases). Between the trimmed V and J ends, which lost 3 bases and 2 bases, there was a span of 18 bases. From germline, CDR1 is ENHRY and CDR2 SYGVKD. This CDR3 has 17 residues. CDR3 loop: CAISDPVWLADTDTQYF. Written as DNA, the CDR3 is TGTGCCATCAGTGACCCCGTTTGGCTAGCCGACACAGATACGCAGTATTTT.

CDR3 region: CASSYPGTAAGEQYF. The CDR3 nucleotides read TGTGCCAGCAGTTACCCGGGGACGGCTGCGGGCGAGCAGTACTTC. The rearrangement links TRBV6-6 to TRBJ2-7, with D perhaps given as TRBD1 or TRBD2 (5 bases each). Per the germline V gene, CDR1 is MNHNY and CDR2 is SVGAGI (reference sequence). V was pared by 2 bases and J by 6 bases, with 17 bases between. This CDR3 is built from 15 residues.

The genes are TRBV28 and TRBJ1-3; TRBD1 is a possible D gene (6 bases). Germline V gives CDR1 MDHEN, CDR2 SYDVKM. The CDR3 totals 14 residues. V was clipped by 4 bases and J by 4 bases, with 11 bases between them. CDR3 sequence reads: CASSSQGLGNTIYF. For the CDR3, the DNA is TGTGCCAGCAGTTCACAGGGTTTGGGAAACACCATATATTTT.

For the CDR3, the DNA is TGTGCCAGCAGTTACCAACTAGCATTAAAGAATGAGCAGTTCTTC. Amino acids: CASSYQLALKNEQFF. The chain is built from TRBV6-5 and TRBJ2-1, with D possibly being TRBD2 (6 bases). CDR1 is MNHEY and CDR2 is SVGAGI in the germline V gene. The CDR3 covers 15 residues. The V gene lost 2 bases and the J gene lost 7 bases, with 15 bases spanning the gap.

This clone was observed a single time. The genes are TRBV6-6 and TRBJ2-1; D ambiguous. The germline V gene encodes CDR1 MNHNY and CDR2 SVGAGI (reference sequence). Trimming removed 5 bases from V and 0 bases from J, with 8 bases in between. The CDR3 has 14 amino acids. CDR3 nucleotide sequence: TGTGCCAGCAGTCCCCGCCGCTCCTACAATGAGCAGTTCTTC. It specifies CASSPRRSYNEQFF.

The CDR3 reads CATSRDLGGKTSGRDEQFF. For the CDR3, the DNA is TGTGCCACCAGCAGAGATTTGGGCGGGAAGACTAGCGGGAGAGATGAGCAGTTCTTC. This chain uses TRBV15 with TRBJ2-1; 12 bases map to TRBD2. The CDR3 has 19 residues. The junction had 14 bases not matched to a gene; V was cut back by 0 bases and J by 8 bases. Germline CDR1 is LNHNV and CDR2 is YYDKDF (reference sequence).

This chain links TRBV4-3 with TRBJ2-1, with TRBD2 matching over 7 bases. CDR3 length: 14 amino acids. Germline CDR1 and CDR2: LGHNA and YSLEER. The V segment lost 4 bases and the J segment 4 bases; nucleotides outside the gene matches: 4. The CDR3 nucleotides are TGCGCCAGCAGCCCCGGGGGGATTTACAATGAGCAGTTCTTC. It codes for CASSPGGIYNEQFF.

This sequence joins TRBV5-1 and TRBJ2-7; tentative D call: TRBD1 (6 bases). Per germline, CDR1 SGHRS and CDR2 YFSETQ. V was shortened by 3 bases and J by 4 bases, with 14 bases between the two germline ends. The CDR3 extends over 14 amino acids. This CDR3 is CASSSRDNRYEQYF. The CDR3 nucleotides are TGCGCCAGCAGCTCCCGGGACAACCGTTACGAGCAGTACTTC.

The rearrangement links TRBV5-6 to TRBJ2-5; 14 bases agree with TRBD2. The CDR3 length is 15 residues. Germline V gives CDR1 SGHDT, CDR2 YYEEEE. Trimming at V came to 7 bases and at J to 5 bases, leaving 7 bases not matched to a gene. CDR3 residues: CASARGLAGVETQYF. The CDR3 nucleotides read TGTGCCAGCGCTCGGGGACTAGCGGGAGTGGAGACCCAGTACTTC.

CDR3 protein: CASSLAGTGLNDEQFF. The CDR3 coding sequence is TGTGCCAGCAGTCTAGCAGGGACAGGGCTCAATGATGAGCAGTTCTTC. The chain couples TRBV11-2 to TRBJ2-1; 9 bases align to TRBD1. J was trimmed by 8 bases and V by 6 bases; bases with no gene match: 14. The germline gives CDR1 SGHAT, CDR2 FQNNGV. This CDR3 spans 16 amino acids. The whole variable domain, filled in from reference TRBV11-2 and TRBJ2-1, reads EAGVAQSPRYKIIEKRQSVAFWCNPISGHATLYWYQQILGQGPKLLIQFQNNGVVDDSQLPKDRFSAERLKGVDSTLKIQPAKLEDSAVYLCASSLAGTGLNDEQFFGPGTRLTVL.

J is TRBJ2-1 and V is TRBV6-1, with no clear D. Germline CDR1 and CDR2: MNHNS and SASEGT. The CDR3 has 16 amino acids. The V end lost 4 bases, the J end lost 6 bases, and 19 bases lay between the germline ends. The CDR3 bases are TGTGCCAGCAGTGGTCTAATCGCGGTCGGTTTCAATGAGCAGTTCTTC. This translates into CASSGLIAVGFNEQFF.

The rearrangement joins TRBV7-8 to TRBJ2-2, with 11 bases that match TRBD2. Germline CDR1 reads SGHVS; CDR2 reads FQNEAQ. The CDR3 is 16 amino acids. V lost 3 bases to trimming and J lost 3 bases; unmatched junction nucleotides: 3. CDR3 bases: TGTGCCAGCAGCTTGAAGACTAGCGGGGACACCGGGGAGCTGTTTTTT. Translated, it gives CASSLKTSGDTGELFF. The whole variable domain, filled in from reference TRBV7-8 and TRBJ2-2, reads GAGVSQSPRYKVAKRGQDVALRCDPISGHVSLFWYQQALGQGPEFLTYFQNEAQLDKSGLPSDRFFAERPEGSVSTLKIQRTQQEDSAVYLCASSLKTSGDTGELFFGEGSRLTVL.

The CDR3, as DNA: TGCGCCAGCAGGGCCCGCGGAGGGGCACGGGCGCAGTACTTC. As protein: CASRARGGARAQYF. The chain recombines TRBV10-2 with TRBJ2-7; possibly TRBD2 for D (6 bases). Between the trimmed V and J ends, which lost 6 bases and 9 bases, there was a span of 21 bases. This CDR3 has 14 amino acids. The V gene's germline CDR1 is WSHSY and CDR2 SAAADI.